This T cell receptor beta chain was recovered during a study of cytomegalovirus exposure and HLA in healthy donors (dated by TCRdb to between 2016 and 2019). Regarding the complete study: An earlier analysis of 587 of the donors reported 250 to 300 Gb of sequence data and 100 million to 130 million unique TCR beta sequences from 150 million to 200 million T cells. An early release that covered roughly 600 HLA-typed donors contained around 300 gigabases of sequencing data and tens of millions of unique TCR sequences. Of the 300 to 400 genotyped donors, 81% fell in the genetic ancestry cluster associated with self-reported Caucasian donors. The aim of the study was to test whether cataloging public T cell receptors could identify signatures of past pathogen exposure. Using immunosequencing, the study profiled T cell repertoires from around 670 subjects and related those repertoires to cytomegalovirus serostatus. In addition to the first cohort of 666 subjects, a separate validation cohort of approximately 120 different subjects was used. To predict cytomegalovirus infection status, the study brought together high-throughput TCR immunosequencing, statistical association of individual TCRs with disease status, and machine learning. A later analysis re-analyzed previously published TCR beta repertoires from 500 to 700 donors and added high-resolution HLA genotyping to study TCR occurrence patterns. Rather than drawing on any new phenotypic data, the later analysis identified candidate immune exposures from TCR beta sequences and the way those sequences occurred across donors. An earlier analysis of nearly 600 of the donors applied high-throughput TCR beta sequencing to assess whether each TCR beta V gene segment acted as functional or pseudogenic. Alongside the repertoire data, information on donor age, sex, ethnicity and CMV serostatus was compiled. Genome-wide SNP genotypes for about 55% of the roughly 670 donors were used in a later genetic analysis, which treated that subset as a discovery cohort. Every repertoire in the discovery cohort had been generated on one and the same sequencing platform. HLA typing included class I and class II loci at four-digit resolution. Typing coverage varied by locus: about 620-640 donors for A, B, C, DRB1 and DQB1; more than 500 for DQA1; nearly 610 for DPA1; 400 to 480 for DPB1. Roughly five DR-DQ haplotypes were treated as single units for association and clustering because of strong linkage in the cohort. Among some 410 genotyped donors of the cohort, an average of approximately 230,000 unique TCR beta nucleotide sequences were sequenced per donor, around 20% of them non-productive.

To note about this clone: Its cognate antigen has yet to be identified. Base qualities are not provided; no much larger clone lies one nucleotide away.

General findings and caveats noted by the study authors: A later analysis reported that several top co-occurrence clusters appeared linked to parvovirus B19, influenza, CMV and Epstein-Barr virus. The earlier analysis of nearly 600 of the donors excluded approximately 15 rarely observed V segments, including chromosome 9 orphons, because counts were too low. In a later genetic analysis, a missense DCLRE1C variant was associated with V-gene and J-gene trimming of TCR beta chains, and the association was replicated in an independent cohort. A cluster of highly shared sequence variants was judged likely to be a technical artifact of the sequencing pipeline. In both the original and validation cohorts, the classifier was reported to diagnose cytomegalovirus status with high specificity and sensitivity. Because HLA typing was missing for some donors at each locus, association tests included only the typed subset. In this cohort, only TCR beta chains were sequenced, and detectable features were limited by the absence of alpha or paired-chain data. Roughly uniform sequencing depth across donors was assumed in presence/absence analyses, although this assumption may not hold. Most TCR sequences were observed very rarely across donors, whereas some public TCRs were present in many individuals. A few of the identified cytomegalovirus-associated TCR beta chains were confirmed in vitro to be specific for cytomegalovirus antigens. In a later analysis, HLA-associated TCR beta chains were found to be more clonally expanded and to have lower generation probabilities than equally common non-associated chains. In an earlier analysis of about 600 of the donors, most TCR beta V segments appeared in productive rearrangements about 90% or about 30% of the time, broadly matching IMGT annotations. Strong co-occurrence of HLA alleles, especially DR and DQ, made assigning TCR associations to individual alleles difficult. Immune exposure information for the cohort was limited to CMV serostatus. Linkage disequilibrium might explain the correlated functional status among segregating V segments, but an unknown experimental factor could not be excluded. Most CMV-associated TCR beta chains appeared to be HLA-restricted in a later analysis, and the HLA associations seemed to be driven largely by CMV exposure. Some IMGT-functional V segments, including TRBV6-2 and TRBV6-3, could not be told apart with the 87-base-pair reads, so those segments were excluded. The authors suggested that the approach could potentially be extended to other disease states and immunological phenotypes. The study gave a list of 150 to 200 TCR beta chains associated with cytomegalovirus. A further reported finding was that TCR beta sequences accurately predicted the HLA-A and HLA-B alleles for most subjects in the first cohort. A later genetic analysis reported fewer N-insertions in productive TCRs among donors in an Asian-associated ancestry cluster than the roughly 700-donor mean. A later analysis found that TCR association rates varied across HLA loci, with DRB1 alleles showing the most associated TCRs and HLA-C alleles the fewest. At a false discovery rate of 0.05, a later analysis linked around 17,000 TCR beta sequences to specific HLA alleles.

Germline trimming amounts to 5 bases on V and 0 bases on J, with 12 as the count of junction bases outside the gene matches. From the cysteine up to the phenylalanine, the CDR3 has a length of 18 residues. The entry retains the CDR3 DNA only, 54 bases that are in frame from base 1. The cohort consisted of 650 to 850 healthy bone marrow donors. All cohort members were sampled while nominally healthy, although unrecorded immune exposures were likely present. The donor tested CMV seronegative and was one of the 352 seronegative cohort members. A peripheral blood sample was provided by each donor, and peripheral blood mononuclear cells were used for TCR beta sequencing. The Qiagen DNeasy Blood Extraction Kit was used to extract genomic DNA from the blood cell samples. The library was generated by the immunoSEQ multiplex PCR assay. For the multiplex PCR, a mixture combining 60 forward primers for TCR Vbeta segments and 13 reverse primers for TCR Jbeta segments was used. Amplification of the CDR3 region of rearranged TCR beta genes was performed with a multiplex PCR assay on genomic DNA. The amplified TCR beta libraries were sequenced on the Illumina HiSeq System as 87-base-pair reads. The study's own analysis went as follows. A later analysis tallied roughly 80 million unique TCR beta chains across the 666 repertoires, and 10 million to 11 million of those chains were shared by two or more donors. Raw reads were error-corrected and collapsed into unique sequences with a nearest-neighbor algorithm that merged closely related sequences to remove PCR and sequencing errors. Alignment of CDR3 sequences to IMGT reference sequences was used to assign V, D and J gene segments. For a sequence to be retained, a match of at least six nucleotides to both a V gene segment and a J gene segment was required. Rearrangements were called productive when the CDR3 lacked stop codons and stayed in frame with V and J; all others were non-productive. Following IMGT convention, CDR3 was defined as the stretch from the second conserved V-encoded cysteine up to the conserved J-encoded phenylalanine. The earlier analysis of about 570 of the donors excluded any sequence lacking an unambiguous match to a single V gene segment. In an earlier analysis of approximately 500 of the donors, a V segment was called functional when productive rearrangements were above 56.7%, and segregating when the standard deviation between donors exceeded 5%. To diagnose cytomegalovirus status from the catalog of TCR beta chain sequences, a statistical classification framework was built. A later analysis assigned V and J genes by comparing TCR nucleotide sequences with IMGT/GENE-DB human TR gene sequences. The TCRdist pipeline was used in a later analysis to assign CDR3 sequences and most-parsimonious VDJ recombination scenarios. In a later analysis, each TCR beta chain was defined by its CDR3 amino acid sequence together with its V-gene family, and reads without a unique V-gene family were excluded. A later analysis removed roughly 590 highly shared, low-generation-probability nucleotide sequences to deal with suspected cross-contamination and a sequencing artifact. In a later analysis, a clonal expansion index for each public chain was calculated from normalized within-repertoire ranks of inferred template counts. A later analysis computed generation probabilities with a VDJ recombination model fitted to out-of-frame rearrangements, and checked the results against IGoR. In a later analysis, hypergeometric tests were used to score TCR-TCR, TCR-HLA and TCR-CMV co-occurrence, with a repertoire-size bias correction applied to TCR pairs. A later analysis estimated false discovery rates by permuting HLA or CMV assignments 20 times. In a later analysis, co-occurring TCRs were grouped using DBSCAN, with TCRdist sequence similarity added in when clustering inside HLA-allele-positive subsets. Co-occurrence clustering excluded repertoires with fewer than 30,000 or more than 120,000 public chains, plus five with anomalous nucleotide sharing. As stored in TCRdb, this immuneACCESS dataset retains in-frame rearrangements with V and J assigned. A fraction of the clones does not appear; measured against another copy, unresolved V genes explain less than half of the discrepancy, and the remainder lacks a known reason. V and J calls and clone size are copied from that table; D and trimming were computed from the DNA. The sample table shows approximately 290,000 clones, and 80% are seen once. Roughly 0.31% of the sample goes to the ten largest clones.

Sequencing was carried out using PBMCs. This sequence originates from a girl aged 2 to 9 in good health and CMV-seronegative. This sequence uses TRBV5-3 and TRBJ1-5; TRBD1 lines up with 9 middle nucleotides. TRBV5-3 is labeled an ORF, and its function is uncertain. The CDR3: CARSSQTPGQGSNQPQHF. The DNA is TGTGCCAGAAGTTCTCAAACCCCGGGACAGGGTAGCAATCAGCCCCAGCATTTT.